This T cell receptor (beta chain) was retrieved from a study of shared clonotypes between healthy human individuals. This clone appeared a single time. The CDR3 sequence is 15 residues long. Trimming cost V 1 base and J 4 bases, with 13 bases left between them. Germline CDR1 reads SEHNR; CDR2 reads FQNEAQ (reference sequence). Method: immunoSEQ multiplex PCR; TCRdb's copy keeps in-frame clones and lacks some. The top ten hold around 1.8% of the sample, which has around 720,000 clones, around four fifths seen once. Sequencing was done on a sample of memory CD4+ T cells sorted from blood. The subset denotes: CD45RA-negative fraction. The clonotype comes from a young woman in good health. The V and J genes are TRBV7-9 and TRBJ1-2, with no clear D. CDR3 nucleotide sequence: TGTGCCAGCAGCTTAGGTCAGCACGTTAGCTATGGCTACACCTTC. The encoded protein is CASSLGQHVSYGYTF.